This T cell receptor (beta chain) was captured by sequencing in a study of metastatic and nonmetastatic thyroid tumors. Germline assignment: CDR1 SGHRS and CDR2 YFSETQ. CDR3 length: 15 amino acids. J was trimmed by 9 bases and V by 4 bases; bases with no gene match: 9. Only one count was recorded for this clone. As originally analysed: A classifier of distant metastasis in papillary thyroid cancer was built from CDR3 differences (across clinicopathological groups). TCRdb re-analyzed the PCR reads using MiXCR. What appears here as the V and J calls and clone size reflects TCRdb's work, not the paper's. The repertoire includes around 19,000 clones, approximately 29% of them detected once, and under 30% sits in the top ten. All patients were treatment-naive before thyroid surgery.

The chain couples TRBV5-1 to TRBJ2-1; 11 bases match TRBD1. The sequence derives from a male donor with papillary thyroid cancer or a benign thyroid nodule (not recorded which). Some clones in this sample may be carry-over from other donors' samples. What was sequenced was tumor tissue. The CDR3 here is CASSPRTGGGSEQFF. Here the CDR3 DNA reads TGCGCCAGCAGCCCCAGGACAGGGGGCGGGAGTGAGCAGTTCTTC. Supplemented by reference TRBV5-1 and TRBJ2-1, the full variable domain reads KAGVTQTPRYLIKTRGQQVTLSCSPISGHRSVSWYQQTPGQGLQFLFEYFSETQRNKGNFPGRFSGRQFSNSRSEMNVSTLELGDSALYLCASSPRTGGGSEQFFGPGTRLTVL.